The rows below give T cell receptor beta chains drawn from one sample of a study of blood T cell repertoires in COVID-19. Sequenced by immunoSEQ multiplex PCR; TCRdb stores in-frame clones only, minus some. The repertoire includes under 300,000 clones, 88% of them detected once, and approximately 2.1% sits in the top ten. The specimen sequenced was peripheral blood. The receptor source for this set is a woman aged 40-49 years who had recovered from COVID-19. CDR3s include the opening cysteine and the closing phenylalanine or tryptophan. Fields, in order: D gene, V gene, clone size, J gene, CDR3 DNA, CDR3 protein. The D gene is left open where the match is weak. Size values are once, few and many counts, or a class for expanded clones, and some rows have none.

.,TRBV5-1,.,TRBJ2-5,TGCGCCAGCAGGCAAAAAACGAACAGGGTGTCCCAAGAGACCCAGTACTTC,CASRQKTNRVSQETQYF
TRBD1,TRBV24-1,.,TRBJ1-5,TGTGCCACCAGTGCCTCAGGGGGTGGTGGCCTGCCCCAGCATTTT,CATSASGGGGLPQHF
TRBD1,TRBV5-1,.,TRBJ1-2,TGCGCCAGCAGCCGGGGGGCCGGGACAGGGCATTCGAGCTATGGCTACACCTTC,CASSRGAGTGHSSYGYTF
.,TRBV3-1/TRBV3-2,.,TRBJ1-2,TGTGCCAGCAGCGGCCGGGGATACTATGGCTACACCTTC,CASSGRGYYGYTF
TRBD2,TRBV28,.,TRBJ2-1,TGTGCCAGCAGCTTAGCGGGATGGGAGGGAGGCTCCTACAATGAGCAGTTCTTC,CASSLAGWEGGSYNEQFF
TRBD1,TRBV28,.,TRBJ1-2,TGTGCCAGCAGTGATCCCGGGACAGGGGTCTATGGCTACACCTTC,CASSDPGTGVYGYTF
TRBD1,TRBV7-9,.,TRBJ1-4,TGTGCCAGCAGCACCGCGACAGGGATTGAAAAACTGTTTTTT,CASSTATGIEKLFF
.,TRBV20-1,.,TRBJ1-1,TGCAGTGCCTCGGGCGGGACGCGGGCTTTCTTT,CSASGGTRAFF
.,TRBV5-8,.,TRBJ2-1,TGTGCCAGCAGCGGGCGTGGAGGGGGCAGGAATGAGCAGTTCTTC,CASSGRGGGRNEQFF
TRBD2,TRBV29-1,.,TRBJ2-1,TGCAGCTCCATCAGCGGGGATAGCTCCTACAATGAGCAGTTCTTC,CSSISGDSSYNEQFF
TRBD1,TRBV11-3,.,TRBJ1-1,TGTGCCAGCAGGCGTACAGGGGGTGGCACTGAAGCTTTCTTT,CASRRTGGGTEAFF
TRBD1,TRBV7-2,.,TRBJ2-7,TGTGCCAGCAGCCTACAGGGGGCGTACGAGCAGTACTTC,CASSLQGAYEQYF
.,TRBV27,.,TRBJ1-3,TGTGCCAGCAGTTTCCGCCGGACAGTCCGAAACACCATATATTTT,CASSFRRTVRNTIYF
TRBD1,TRBV5-4,.,TRBJ1-6,TGTGCCAGCAGCTCAGGGACAGCCCATAATTCACCCCTCCACTTT,CASSSGTAHNSPLHF
TRBD1,TRBV5-1,.,TRBJ1-2,TGCGCCAGCAGCCTAGGGACAGTGAGTTCTAACTATGGCTACACCTTC,CASSLGTVSSNYGYTF
TRBD1,TRBV2,.,TRBJ1-5,TGTGCCAGCAAGGGACAGGGGAGCAATCAGCCCCAGCATTTT,CASKGQGSNQPQHF
.,TRBV3-1/TRBV3-2,.,TRBJ1-2,TGTGCCAGCAGCCAAGAACGCCGGCAGGGCGGCGGCTACACCTTC,CASSQERRQGGGYTF
TRBD1,TRBV11-2,.,TRBJ1-6,TGTGCCAGCAGCTTACGAGGGACAGAGAATTCACCCCTCCACTTT,CASSLRGTENSPLHF
TRBD1,TRBV6-5,.,TRBJ1-2,TGTGCCAGCAGGCCTTCAGGGGGCGGCTATGGCTACACCTTC,CASRPSGGGYGYTF
.,TRBV29-1,.,TRBJ2-5,TGCAGCGTCGTTGGTTCAAGGGGTCAAGAGACCCAGTACTTC,CSVVGSRGQETQYF
.,TRBV7-2,.,TRBJ1-4,TGTGCCAGCAGCTTAGCTGGTGGGAGGGGTGAAAAACTGTTTTTT,CASSLAGGRGEKLFF
TRBD1,TRBV2,.,TRBJ2-2,TGTGCCAGCAGAGACAGGGGGCGCAGCACCGGGGAGCTGTTTTTT,CASRDRGRSTGELFF
TRBD2,TRBV5-4,.,TRBJ2-3,TGTGCCAGCAGCTTGGGTGCGGGGGGGGGTTTTTCTACAGATACGCAGTATTTT,CASSLGAGGGFSTDTQYF
.,TRBV21-1,.,TRBJ1-2,TGTGCCAGCAGCAAAGGGGACAGATCCTATGGCTACACCTTC,CASSKGDRSYGYTF
.,TRBV3-1/TRBV3-2,.,TRBJ1-3,TGTGCCAGCAGCCAACAGGGTTACGGAAACACCATATATTTT,CASSQQGYGNTIYF
TRBD1,TRBV30,.,TRBJ1-3,TGTGCCTGGAGGGACAGGGGGACCGGAAACACCATATATTTT,CAWRDRGTGNTIYF
.,TRBV11-2,.,TRBJ1-3,TGTGCCACCTCAGGGATTGGCTCTGGAAACACCATATATTTT,CATSGIGSGNTIYF
.,TRBV7-9,.,TRBJ2-7,TGTGCCAGCAGCTTAAGAGAATGGGACACCTACGAGCAGTACTTC,CASSLREWDTYEQYF
TRBD1,TRBV11-2,.,TRBJ1-2,TGTGCCAGCAGCCCCGACAGGGCCTATGGCTACACCTTC,CASSPDRAYGYTF
.,TRBV19,.,TRBJ2-3,TGTGCCAGTAGTATGCGGGTGAGCACAGATACGCAGTATTTT,CASSMRVSTDTQYF
TRBD2,TRBV7-9,.,TRBJ2-1,TGTGCCAGCAGCTTAATCCTAGCGGGAGAAAATGAGCAGTTCTTC,CASSLILAGENEQFF
TRBD1,TRBV5-4,.,TRBJ1-1,TGTGCCAGCAGCCGGACAGGGAACACTGAAGCTTTCTTT,CASSRTGNTEAFF
TRBD2,TRBV6-5,.,TRBJ2-5,TGTGCCAGCAGTATCCGGGGGGACCAAGAGACCCAGTACTTC,CASSIRGDQETQYF
.,TRBV7-2,few,TRBJ2-5,TGTGCCAGCAGCTTCGACAGGCAAGAGACCCAGTACTTC,CASSFDRQETQYF
.,TRBV5-1,.,TRBJ1-6,TGCGCCAGCAGTAGCGACAGGCCGCTTGGGAATTCACCCCTCCACTTT,CASSSDRPLGNSPLHF
.,TRBV4-3,.,TRBJ1-2,TGCGCCAGCAGCCAAGATCAGGGGAACTATGGCTACACCTTC,CASSQDQGNYGYTF
TRBD1,TRBV6-6,once,TRBJ2-7,TGTGCCAGCAGTCCTGACAGGGTATACGAGCAGTACTTC,CASSPDRVYEQYF
.,TRBV18,.,TRBJ2-7,TGTGCCAGCTCGCCCGACAGGAGCTCCTACGAGCAGTACTTC,CASSPDRSSYEQYF
.,TRBV11-2,.,TRBJ2-7,TGTGCCAGCAGCTTGACAGACACTGAGGCCTACGAGCAGTACTTC,CASSLTDTEAYEQYF
TRBD1,TRBV6-5,.,TRBJ2-1,TGTGCCAGCAGTACTCCGGGACAGGGGGCCGTTGAGCAGTTCTTC,CASSTPGQGAVEQFF
.,TRBV9,.,TRBJ2-7,TGTGCCAGCAGCGTAGAGGGGCTGGGCGAGCAGTACTTC,CASSVEGLGEQYF
TRBD1,TRBV11-2,.,TRBJ2-5,TGTGCCAGCAGCTCCATTGGACAGGGGGCTGGGGAGACCCAGTACTTC,CASSSIGQGAGETQYF